This TCR beta chain was retrieved from a study of OX40 agonist ivuxolimab in advanced cancers. As for the study in general: Ivuxolimab doses were 0.01, 0.1, 0.3, 1.5, 3 or 10 mg/kg every 2 weeks. Study results and limitations: Patients with a partial response at 0.1-3.0 mg/kg had among the lowest clonal expansion. At doses 0.1 to 3.0 mg/kg, CD4+ and CD8+ clones expanded.

Using immunoSEQ multiplex PCR, the repertoire was profiled, and TCRdb retains in-frame clones only, with some absent. The sample shows roughly 67,000 clones, around four fifths of them seen only once. Comment on this clone: Its target is not known. Other DNA sequences within the sample encode an identical CDR3.

The starting material was CD4+ or CD8+ T cells sorted from blood, obtained in a trial of the OX40 agonist ivuxolimab. This receptor was taken from an adult with an advanced solid tumor such as melanoma, head and neck, liver or kidney cancer.

The CDR3 DNA reads TGTGCCAGCAGTGGAGGGGAAGAGACCCAGTACTTC. Residues: CASSGGEETQYF. This chain joins TRBV2 and TRBJ2-5, with D perhaps given as TRBD1 or TRBD2 (5 bases each). Per the germline V gene, CDR1 is SNHLY and CDR2 is FYNNEI. The CDR3 extends over 12 amino acids. Trimming took off 4 bases at V and 3 bases at J, with 6 bases between the two ends.